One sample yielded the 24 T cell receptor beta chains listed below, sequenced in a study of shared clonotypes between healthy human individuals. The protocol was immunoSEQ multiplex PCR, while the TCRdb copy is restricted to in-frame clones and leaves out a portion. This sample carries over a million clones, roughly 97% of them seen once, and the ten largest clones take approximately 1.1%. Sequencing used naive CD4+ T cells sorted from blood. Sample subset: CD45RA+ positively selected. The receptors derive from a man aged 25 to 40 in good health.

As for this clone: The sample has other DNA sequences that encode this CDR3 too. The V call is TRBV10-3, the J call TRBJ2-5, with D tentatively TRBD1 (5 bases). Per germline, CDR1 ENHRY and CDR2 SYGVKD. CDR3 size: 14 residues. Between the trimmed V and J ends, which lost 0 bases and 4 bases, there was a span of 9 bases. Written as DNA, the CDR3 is TGTGCCATCAGTGAGTCTGACAGACGAGAGACCCAGTACTTC. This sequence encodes CAISESDRRETQYF.

The CDR3 loop reads CASSIGRGQAFF. CDR3 sequence (DNA): TGTGCCAGTAGTATAGGAAGGGGGCAAGCTTTCTTT. V and J are TRBV19 and TRBJ1-1; 7 bases agree with TRBD1. CDR3 length: 12 amino acids. J was trimmed by 9 bases and V by 1 base; bases with no gene match: 2. CDR1 is LNHDA and CDR2 is SQIVND in the germline V gene (reference sequence).

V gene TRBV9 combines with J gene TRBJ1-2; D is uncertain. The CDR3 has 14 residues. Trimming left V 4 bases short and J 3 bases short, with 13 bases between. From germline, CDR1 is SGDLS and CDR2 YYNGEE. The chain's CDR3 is CASSSSRGDYGYTF. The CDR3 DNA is TGTGCCAGCAGCTCAAGCCGCGGTGACTATGGCTACACCTTC.

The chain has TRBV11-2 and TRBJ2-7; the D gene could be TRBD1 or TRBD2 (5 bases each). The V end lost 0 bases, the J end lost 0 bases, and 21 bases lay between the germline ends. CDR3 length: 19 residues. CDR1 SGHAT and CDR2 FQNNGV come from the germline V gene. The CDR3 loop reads CASSLDRGDQPPSSYEQYF. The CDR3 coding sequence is TGTGCCAGCAGCTTAGATCGAGGGGATCAACCCCCGAGCTCCTACGAGCAGTACTTC.

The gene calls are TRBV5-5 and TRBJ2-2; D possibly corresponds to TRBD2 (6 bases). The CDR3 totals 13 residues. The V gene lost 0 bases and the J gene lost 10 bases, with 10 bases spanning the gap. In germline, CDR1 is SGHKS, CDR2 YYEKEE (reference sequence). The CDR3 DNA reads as TGTGCCAGCAGCTTGGCAGTAGCGGAGGAGCTGTTTTTT. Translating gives CASSLAVAEELFF.

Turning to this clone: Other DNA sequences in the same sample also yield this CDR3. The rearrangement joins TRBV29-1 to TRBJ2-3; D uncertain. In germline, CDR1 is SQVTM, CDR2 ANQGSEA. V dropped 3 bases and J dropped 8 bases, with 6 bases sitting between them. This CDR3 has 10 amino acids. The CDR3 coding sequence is TGCAGCGTTGACCCGGGTACGCAGTATTTT. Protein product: CSVDPGTQYF.

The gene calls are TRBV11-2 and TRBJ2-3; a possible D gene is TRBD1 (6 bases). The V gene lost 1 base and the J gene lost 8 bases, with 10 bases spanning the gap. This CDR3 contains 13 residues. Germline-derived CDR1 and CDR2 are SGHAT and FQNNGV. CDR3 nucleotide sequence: TGTGCCAGCAGCTTAGGGAGAGGGGGTACGCAGTATTTT. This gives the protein CASSLGRGGTQYF.

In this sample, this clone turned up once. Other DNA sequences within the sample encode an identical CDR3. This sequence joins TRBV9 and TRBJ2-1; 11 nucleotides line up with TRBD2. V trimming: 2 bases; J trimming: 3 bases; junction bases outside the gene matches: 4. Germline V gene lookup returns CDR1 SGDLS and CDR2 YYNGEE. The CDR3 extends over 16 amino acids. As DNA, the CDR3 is TGTGCCAGCAGCGTCGGTACTAGCGGGAGCTACAATGAGCAGTTCTTC. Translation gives CASSVGTSGSYNEQFF. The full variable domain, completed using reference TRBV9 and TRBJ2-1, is DSGVTQTPKHLITATGQRVTLRCSPRSGDLSVYWYQQSLDQGLQFLIQYYNGEERAKGNILERFSAQQFPDLHSELNLSSLELGDSALYFCASSVGTSGSYNEQFFGPGTRLTVL.

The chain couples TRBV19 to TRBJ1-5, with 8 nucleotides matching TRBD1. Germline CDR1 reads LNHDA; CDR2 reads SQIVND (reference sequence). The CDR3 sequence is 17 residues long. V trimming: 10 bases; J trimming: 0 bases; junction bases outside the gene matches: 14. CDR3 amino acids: CATKDRAPANSNQPQHF. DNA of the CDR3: TGTGCCACCAAGGACAGGGCGCCGGCTAATAGCAATCAGCCCCAGCATTTT.

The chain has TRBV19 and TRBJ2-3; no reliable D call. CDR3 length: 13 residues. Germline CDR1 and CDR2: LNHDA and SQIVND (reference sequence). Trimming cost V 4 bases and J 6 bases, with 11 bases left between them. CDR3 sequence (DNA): TGTGCCAGTAGTACAGCTAGGTCGGATACGCAGTATTTT. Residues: CASSTARSDTQYF.

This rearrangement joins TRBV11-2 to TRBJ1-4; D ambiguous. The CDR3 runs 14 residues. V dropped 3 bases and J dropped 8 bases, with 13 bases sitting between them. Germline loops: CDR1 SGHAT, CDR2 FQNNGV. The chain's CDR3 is CASSFSSTEEKLFF. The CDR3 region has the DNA TGTGCCAGCAGCTTTAGCTCCACGGAGGAAAAACTGTTTTTT.

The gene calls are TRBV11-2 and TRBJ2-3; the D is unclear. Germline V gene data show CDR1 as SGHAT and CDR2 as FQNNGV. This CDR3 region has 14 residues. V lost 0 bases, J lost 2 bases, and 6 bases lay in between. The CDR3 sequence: CASSLDRLTDTQYF. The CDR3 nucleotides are TGTGCCAGCAGCTTAGACCGACTCACAGATACGCAGTATTTT.

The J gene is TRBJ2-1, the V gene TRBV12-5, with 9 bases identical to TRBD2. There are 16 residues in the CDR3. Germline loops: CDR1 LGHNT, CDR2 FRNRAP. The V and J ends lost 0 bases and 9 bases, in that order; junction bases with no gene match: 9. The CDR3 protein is CASGLVASGIASEQFF. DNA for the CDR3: TGTGCTAGTGGTTTGGTTGCTAGCGGGATAGCGAGTGAGCAGTTCTTC.

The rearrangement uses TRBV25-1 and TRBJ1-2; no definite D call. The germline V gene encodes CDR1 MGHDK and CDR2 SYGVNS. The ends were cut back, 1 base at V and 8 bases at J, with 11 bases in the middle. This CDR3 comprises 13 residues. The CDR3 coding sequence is TGTGCCAGCAGTGAATTTCCCTTTGGGGGCTACACCTTC. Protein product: CASSEFPFGGYTF.

The CDR3 here is CASSSPGQVLYEQYF. The CDR3 DNA is TGTGCCAGCAGCTCCCCGGGACAGGTCCTCTACGAGCAGTACTTC. This chain connects TRBV5-8 to TRBJ2-7; 8 nucleotides match TRBD1. The CDR3 has 15 amino acids. J gave up 3 bases and V 3 bases, and 8 bases lay outside the gene matches. Germline V gives CDR1 SGHTS, CDR2 YDEGEE.

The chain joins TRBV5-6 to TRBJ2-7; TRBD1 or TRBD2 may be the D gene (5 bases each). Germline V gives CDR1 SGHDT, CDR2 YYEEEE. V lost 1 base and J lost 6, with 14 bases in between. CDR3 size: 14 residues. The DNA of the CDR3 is TGTGCCAGCAGCTTGATTGTCTCGAGGGGCGAGCAGTACTTC. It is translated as CASSLIVSRGEQYF.

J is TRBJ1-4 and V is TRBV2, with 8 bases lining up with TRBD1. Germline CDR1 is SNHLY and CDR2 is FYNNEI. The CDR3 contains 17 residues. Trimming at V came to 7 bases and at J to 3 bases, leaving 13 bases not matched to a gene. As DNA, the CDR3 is TGTGCCAGCACTAGGGACAGGAAACATATAGCTAATGAAAAACTGTTTTTT. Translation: CASTRDRKHIANEKLFF.

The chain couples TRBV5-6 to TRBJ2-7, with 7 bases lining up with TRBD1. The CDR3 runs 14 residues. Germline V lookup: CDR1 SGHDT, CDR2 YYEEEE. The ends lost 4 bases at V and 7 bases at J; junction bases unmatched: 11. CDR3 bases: TGTGCCAGCAGCCCGGACAGGCCGCCTCGGGAGCAGTACTTC. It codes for CASSPDRPPREQYF.

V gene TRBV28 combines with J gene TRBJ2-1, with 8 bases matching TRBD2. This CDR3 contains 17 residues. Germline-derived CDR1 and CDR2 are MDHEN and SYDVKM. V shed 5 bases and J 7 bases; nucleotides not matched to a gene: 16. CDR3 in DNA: TGTGCCAGCAGTCGTTCCCCAGCGGGAGCTGGACTTAATGAGCAGTTCTTC. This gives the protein CASSRSPAGAGLNEQFF.

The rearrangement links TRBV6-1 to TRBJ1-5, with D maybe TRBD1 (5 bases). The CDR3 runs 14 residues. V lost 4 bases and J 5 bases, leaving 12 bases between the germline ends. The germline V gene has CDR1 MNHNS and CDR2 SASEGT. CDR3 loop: CASSVRVQDQPQHF. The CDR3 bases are TGTGCCAGCAGTGTCAGGGTACAGGATCAGCCCCAGCATTTT.

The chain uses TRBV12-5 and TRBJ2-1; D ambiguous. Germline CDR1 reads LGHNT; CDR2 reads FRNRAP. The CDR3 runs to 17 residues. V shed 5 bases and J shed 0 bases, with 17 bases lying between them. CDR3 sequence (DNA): TGTGCTAGTGGTCCGCCGTTTGGAGACCACTCCTACAATGAGCAGTTCTTC. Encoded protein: CASGPPFGDHSYNEQFF.

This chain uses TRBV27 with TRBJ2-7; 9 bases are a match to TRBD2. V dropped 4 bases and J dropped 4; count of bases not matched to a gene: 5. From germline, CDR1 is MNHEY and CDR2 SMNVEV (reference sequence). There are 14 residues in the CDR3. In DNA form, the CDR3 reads TGTGCCAGCAGTTCCCTAGCGGGAAAGTACGAGCAGTACTTC. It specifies CASSSLAGKYEQYF.

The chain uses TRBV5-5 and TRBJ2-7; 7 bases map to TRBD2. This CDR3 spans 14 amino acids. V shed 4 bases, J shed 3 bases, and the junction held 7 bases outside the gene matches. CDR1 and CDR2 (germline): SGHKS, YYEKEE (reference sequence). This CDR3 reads CASSPPRGSYEQYF. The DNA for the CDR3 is TGTGCCAGCAGCCCCCCGCGCGGGAGCTACGAGCAGTACTTC.

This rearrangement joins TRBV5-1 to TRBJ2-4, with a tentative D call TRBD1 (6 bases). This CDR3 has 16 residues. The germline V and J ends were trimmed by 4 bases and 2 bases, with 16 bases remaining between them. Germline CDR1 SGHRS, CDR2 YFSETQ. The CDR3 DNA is TGCGCCAGCAGCGCCCGTGATACAGGGTCCAAAAACATTCAGTACTTC. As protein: CASSARDTGSKNIQYF.